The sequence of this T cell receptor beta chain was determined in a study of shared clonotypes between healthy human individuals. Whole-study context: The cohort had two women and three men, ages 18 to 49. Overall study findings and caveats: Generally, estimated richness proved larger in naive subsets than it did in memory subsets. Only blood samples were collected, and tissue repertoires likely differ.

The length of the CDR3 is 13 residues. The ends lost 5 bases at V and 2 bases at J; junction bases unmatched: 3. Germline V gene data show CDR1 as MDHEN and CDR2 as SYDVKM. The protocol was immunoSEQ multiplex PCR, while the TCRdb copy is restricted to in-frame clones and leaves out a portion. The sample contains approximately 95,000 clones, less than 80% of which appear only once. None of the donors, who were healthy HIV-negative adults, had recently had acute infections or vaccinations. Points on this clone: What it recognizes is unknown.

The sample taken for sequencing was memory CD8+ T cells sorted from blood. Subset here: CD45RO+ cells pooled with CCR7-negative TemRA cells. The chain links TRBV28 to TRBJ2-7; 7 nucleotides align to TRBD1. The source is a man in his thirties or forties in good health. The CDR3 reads CASSAGTAYEQYF. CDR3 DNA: TGTGCCAGCAGTGCCGGGACAGCCTACGAGCAGTACTTC.